This TCR beta chain is from a study of T cell repertoires in cytomegalovirus infection (dated by TCRdb to between 2018 and 2021). About the full investigation: Peptide stimulations targeted recently identified HLA-C-restricted CMV epitopes, whose presentation resists viral immunomodulation, together with well-studied HLA-B-restricted epitopes. Donor HLA type was relevant to the analysis, as public TCR beta signatures indicated carriage of CMV infection together with the matching HLA type.

What the study reported, not specific to this receptor: The ex vivo response was dominated by HLA-C-restricted CMV-specific TCR beta clonotypes, and the single most frequent clonotype in two of eight donors was supplied by these HLA-C-restricted clonotypes. Carriers of CMV infection plus the relevant HLA type were discriminated by the cumulative frequency of public TCR beta family members in the study cohort and in an independent roughly 370-donor cohort.

Explained via the paper, the treatment or condition label denotes: in vitro stimulation with specific CMV peptide epitopes to enrich CMV-specific T cells. With regard to this clonotype: Its antigen is currently not known. Per-base quality was not reported, and no clone a single base away is much larger than it.

The germline V gene encodes CDR1 MGHRA and CDR2 YSYEKL. Trimming removed 10 bases from V and 6 bases from J; the gene matches leave 10 bases unexplained. The CDR3 goes from the cysteine to the phenylalanine over 14 residues. Only the CDR3 region is kept as DNA, spanning 42 bases read in frame from base 1. Instrument on record: Illumina HiSeq 1500. The public reads were quality trimmed at Q25 with fastp and then assembled into clones with MiXCR by TCRdb, keeping productive beta chains. Each record represents a unique CDR3 protein, reported with the most common genes and DNA among its rows. The sample has some 920,000 distinct CDR3 sequences on record, roughly 30% of them singletons. The ten biggest clones cover 10% to 15% of the sample.

This TCR derives from a human donor in good health (CMV status not recorded). Some clones in this sample may be carry-over from other donors' samples. The sequence is built from TRBV4-1 and TRBJ1-4; the junction holds 8 bases that match TRBD1. This material consisted of cultured CD8+ T cells from PBMCs, taken from culture after CMV antigen stimulation. The nucleotide sequence reads TGCGCCACCAAAACAGGACAGGGTGATGAAAAACTGTTTTTT. It translates as CATKTGQGDEKLFF.